This T cell receptor beta chain is from a study of CD8+ T cells in alopecia areata. The overall study: Treated patients were scored for severity by percent of scalp affected.

The treatment is: oral pan-JAK inhibitor, 5-10 mg twice daily. Comment on this clone: Its cognate antigen is unknown.

The germline V gene encodes CDR1 MNHEY and CDR2 SVGAGI. This CDR3 comprises 14 residues. Trimming removed 2 bases from V and 5 bases from J, with 12 bases in between. Study-wide findings and caveats: The study found higher clonality in lesional than normal scalp, especially in alopecia totalis/universalis.

Extracted RNA was reverse transcribed into cDNA, the sequencing template. Using immunoSEQ multiplex PCR, the repertoire was profiled, and TCRdb retains in-frame clones only, with some absent. Of some 150,000 clones in the sample, approximately 85% are singletons; the top ten hold 20% to 30%. The origin of this receptor is a human donor with alopecia areata. The chain has TRBV6-5 and TRBJ1-1, with D unresolved. The material sequenced was CD8+ T cells sorted from blood, taken at week 4, from a patient treated with tofacitinib. This chain's CDR3 is CASSYSPVGTEAFF. The CDR3, as DNA: TGTGCCAGCAGTTACAGCCCAGTAGGAACTGAAGCTTTCTTT.